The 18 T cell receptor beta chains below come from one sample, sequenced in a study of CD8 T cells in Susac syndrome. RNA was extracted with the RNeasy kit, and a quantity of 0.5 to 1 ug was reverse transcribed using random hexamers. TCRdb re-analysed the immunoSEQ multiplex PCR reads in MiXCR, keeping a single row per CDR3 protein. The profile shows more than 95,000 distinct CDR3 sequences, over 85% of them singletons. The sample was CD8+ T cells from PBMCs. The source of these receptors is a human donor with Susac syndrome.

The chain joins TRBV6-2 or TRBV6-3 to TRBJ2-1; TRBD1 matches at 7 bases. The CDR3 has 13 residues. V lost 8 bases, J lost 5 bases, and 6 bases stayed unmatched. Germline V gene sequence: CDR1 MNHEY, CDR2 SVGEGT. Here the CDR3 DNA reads TGTGCCAGCTCTGGGACAGAGAACAATGAGCAGTTCTTC. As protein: CASSGTENNEQFF.

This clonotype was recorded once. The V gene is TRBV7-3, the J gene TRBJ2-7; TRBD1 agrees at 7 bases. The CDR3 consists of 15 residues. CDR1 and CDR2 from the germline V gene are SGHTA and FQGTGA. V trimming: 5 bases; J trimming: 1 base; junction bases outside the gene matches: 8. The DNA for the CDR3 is TGTGCCAGCAGCGCCCAGGGACAGTTATCCTACGAGCAGTACTTC. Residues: CASSAQGQLSYEQYF.

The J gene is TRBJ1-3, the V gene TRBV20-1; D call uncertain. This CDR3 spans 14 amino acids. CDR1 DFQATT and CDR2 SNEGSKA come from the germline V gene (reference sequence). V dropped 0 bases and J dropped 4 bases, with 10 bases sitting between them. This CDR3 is CSARELFEGNTIYF. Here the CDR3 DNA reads TGCAGTGCTAGAGAGCTCTTCGAAGGAAACACCATATATTTT.

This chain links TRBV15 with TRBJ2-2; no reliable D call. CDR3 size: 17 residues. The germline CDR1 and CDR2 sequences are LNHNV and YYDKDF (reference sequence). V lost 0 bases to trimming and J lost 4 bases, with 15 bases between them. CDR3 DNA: TGTGCCACCAGCAGAGATCCATCCCTGATGGGCACCGGGGAGCTGTTTTTT. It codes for CATSRDPSLMGTGELFF. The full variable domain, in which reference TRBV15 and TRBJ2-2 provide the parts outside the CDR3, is DAMVIQNPRYQVTQFGKPVTLSCSQTLNHNVMYWYQQKSSQAPKLLFHYYDKDFNNEADTPDNFQSRRPNTSFCFLDIRSPGLGDTAMYLCATSRDPSLMGTGELFFGEGSRLTVL.

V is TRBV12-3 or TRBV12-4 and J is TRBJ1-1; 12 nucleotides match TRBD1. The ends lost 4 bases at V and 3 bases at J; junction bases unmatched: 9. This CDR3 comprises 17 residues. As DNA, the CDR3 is TGTGCCAGCAGTTCCCCGGGACAGGGGGCGCCGGACACTGAAGCTTTCTTT. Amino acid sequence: CASSSPGQGAPDTEAFF.

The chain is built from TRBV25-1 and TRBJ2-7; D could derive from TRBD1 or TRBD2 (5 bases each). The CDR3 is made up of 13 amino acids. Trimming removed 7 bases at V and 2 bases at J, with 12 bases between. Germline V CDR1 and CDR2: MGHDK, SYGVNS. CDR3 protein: CASTYGAPYEQYF. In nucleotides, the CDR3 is TGTGCCAGCACCTACGGGGCCCCCTACGAGCAGTACTTC.

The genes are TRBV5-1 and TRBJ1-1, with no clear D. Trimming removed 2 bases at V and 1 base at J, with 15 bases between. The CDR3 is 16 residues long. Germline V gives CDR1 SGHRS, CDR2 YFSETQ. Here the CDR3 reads CASSFSAGGRNTEAFF. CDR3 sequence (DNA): TGCGCCAGCAGCTTTTCCGCGGGAGGAAGGAACACTGAAGCTTTCTTT.

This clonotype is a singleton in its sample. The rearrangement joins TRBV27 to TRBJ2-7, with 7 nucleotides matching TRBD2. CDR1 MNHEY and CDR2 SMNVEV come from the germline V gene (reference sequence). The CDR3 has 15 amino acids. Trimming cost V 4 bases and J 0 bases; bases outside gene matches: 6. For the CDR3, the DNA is TGTGCCAGCAGTTCGATCCTAGCGGCCTCCTACGAGCAGTACTTC. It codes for CASSSILAASYEQYF.

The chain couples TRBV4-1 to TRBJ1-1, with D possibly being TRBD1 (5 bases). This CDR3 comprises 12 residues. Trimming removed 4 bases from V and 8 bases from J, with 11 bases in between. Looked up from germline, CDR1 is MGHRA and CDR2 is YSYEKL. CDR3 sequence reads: CASSPDSLEAFF. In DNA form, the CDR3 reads TGCGCCAGCAGCCCCGACAGCCTCGAAGCTTTCTTT.

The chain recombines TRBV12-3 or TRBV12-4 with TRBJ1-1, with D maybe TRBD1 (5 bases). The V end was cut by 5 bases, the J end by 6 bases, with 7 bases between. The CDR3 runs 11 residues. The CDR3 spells CASSTGPEAFF. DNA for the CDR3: TGTGCCAGCAGTACGGGACCTGAAGCTTTCTTT.

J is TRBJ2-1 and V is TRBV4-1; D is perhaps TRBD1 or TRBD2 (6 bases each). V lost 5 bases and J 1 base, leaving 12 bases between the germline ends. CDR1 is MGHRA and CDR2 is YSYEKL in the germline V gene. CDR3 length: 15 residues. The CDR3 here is CASSGGPGSYNEQFF. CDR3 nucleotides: TGCGCCAGCAGCGGGGGGCCCGGTTCCTACAATGAGCAGTTCTTC.

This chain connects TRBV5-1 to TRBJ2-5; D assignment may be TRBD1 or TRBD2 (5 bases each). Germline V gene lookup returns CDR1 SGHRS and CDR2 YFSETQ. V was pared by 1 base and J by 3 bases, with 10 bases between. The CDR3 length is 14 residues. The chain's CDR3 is CASSLPRGEETQYF. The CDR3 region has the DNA TGCGCCAGCAGCTTGCCCAGAGGGGAAGAGACCCAGTACTTC.

The CDR3 sequence: CASSFEGGAYNEQFF. DNA of the CDR3: TGTGCCAGCAGCTTTGAAGGGGGCGCCTACAATGAGCAGTTCTTC. This chain links TRBV5-4 with TRBJ2-1; the match to TRBD1 covers 7 bases. With V trimmed by 2 bases and J by 2 bases, 4 bases remained unmatched. In germline, CDR1 is SGHNT, CDR2 YYREEE (reference sequence). This CDR3 region has 15 residues. Variable domain in full (rest from reference TRBV5-4 and TRBJ2-1): ETGVTQSPTHLIKTRGQQVTLRCSSQSGHNTVSWYQQALGQGPQFIFQYYREEENGRGNFPPRFSGLQFPNYSSELNVNALELDDSALYLCASSFEGGAYNEQFFGPGTRLTVL.

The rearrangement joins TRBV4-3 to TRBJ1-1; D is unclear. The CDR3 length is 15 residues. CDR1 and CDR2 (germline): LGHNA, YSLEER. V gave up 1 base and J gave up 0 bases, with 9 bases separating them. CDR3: CASSQGHLMNTEAFF. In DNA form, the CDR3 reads TGCGCCAGCAGCCAAGGTCATCTGATGAACACTGAAGCTTTCTTT.

CDR3 sequence (DNA): TGCGCCAGCAGCCAATTAAGGGGGAGGGAAAAACTGTTTTTT. Translated, it gives CASSQLRGREKLFF. This chain connects TRBV4-1 to TRBJ1-4; D perhaps matches TRBD1 (6 bases). V was cut by 2 bases and J by 8 bases, with 12 bases left in between. The CDR3 consists of 14 residues. Germline V gene lookup returns CDR1 MGHRA and CDR2 YSYEKL.

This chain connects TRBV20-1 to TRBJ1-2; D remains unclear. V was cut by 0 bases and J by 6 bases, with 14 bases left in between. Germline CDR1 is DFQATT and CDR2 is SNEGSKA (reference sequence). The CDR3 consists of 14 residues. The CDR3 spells CSARDEATIDGYTF. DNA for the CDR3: TGCAGTGCTAGAGATGAAGCGACGATCGATGGCTACACCTTC.

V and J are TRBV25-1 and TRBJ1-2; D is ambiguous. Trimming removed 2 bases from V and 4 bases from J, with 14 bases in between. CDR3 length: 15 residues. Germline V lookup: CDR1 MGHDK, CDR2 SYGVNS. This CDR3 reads CASSELGQASYGYTF. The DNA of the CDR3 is TGTGCCAGCAGTGAACTGGGTCAGGCTTCCTATGGCTACACCTTC.

In DNA, the CDR3 is TGTGCCAGCAGCAAAGCGCTTTGCGAGGGGGCTAACACTGAAGCTTTCTTT. It yields the protein CASSKALCEGANTEAFF. The chain is built from TRBV21-1 and TRBJ1-1; the D segment call TRBD1 is taken from the table without a DNA check. TRBV21-1 is deemed a pseudogene. CDR3 length equals 17 residues.